This T cell receptor (beta chain) was captured by sequencing in a study of T-cell reconstitution after alpha-beta-depleted transplantation in children. V shed 5 bases, J shed 0 bases, and the junction held 7 bases outside the gene matches. Germline-derived CDR1 and CDR2 are MDHEN and SYDVKM. CDR3 size: 15 residues. Study outcomes and limitations: The high TCRbeta diversity at day 60 in some patients came from surviving recipient T cells and thymic progenitors.

Details on this clonotype: Its target is unknown.

Preparing the TCRbeta library involved the use of unique molecular identifiers. TCRdb re-called the PCR reads through MiXCR, storing one row per CDR3 protein. The data contain about 250,000 distinct CDR3 sequences, more than 20% of them singletons. Sequences were derived from PBMCs, mostly from graft donor cells, sampled 360 days after TCRalphabeta/CD19-depleted stem cell transplant. This clonotype was obtained from a female patient aged 2-9 years who had a stem cell transplant for congenital amegakaryocytic thrombocytopenia, so the T cells may come from the graft donor. The rearrangement uses TRBV28 and TRBJ2-7; 7 positions match TRBD1. The CDR3: CASSKDRVPSYEQYF. The CDR3 DNA sequence: TGTGCCAGCAGTAAAGACAGGGTTCCCTCCTACGAGCAGTACTTC.